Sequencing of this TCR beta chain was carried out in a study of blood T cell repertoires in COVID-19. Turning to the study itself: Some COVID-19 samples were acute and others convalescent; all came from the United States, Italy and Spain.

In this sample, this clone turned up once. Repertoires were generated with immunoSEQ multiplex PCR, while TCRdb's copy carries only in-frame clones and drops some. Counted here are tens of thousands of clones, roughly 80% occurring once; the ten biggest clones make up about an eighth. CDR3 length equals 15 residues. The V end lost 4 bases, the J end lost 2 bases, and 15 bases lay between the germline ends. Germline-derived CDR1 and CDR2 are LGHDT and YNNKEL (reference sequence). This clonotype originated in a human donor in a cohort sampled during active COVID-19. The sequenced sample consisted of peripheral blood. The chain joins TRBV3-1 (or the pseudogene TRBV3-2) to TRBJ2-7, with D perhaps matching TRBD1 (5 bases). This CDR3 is CASSPTEGLAYEQYF. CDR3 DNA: TGTGCCAGCAGCCCGACAGAAGGGCTGGCCTACGAGCAGTACTTC.